This entry is about one T cell receptor (beta chain). The entry originates in a study of blood T cell repertoires in COVID-19. Background on the study: The United States, Italy and Spain provided the acute and convalescent COVID-19 samples. Nucleic acid was either cDNA or gDNA, and it came from T cells, B-cell-depleted T cells, or PBMCs.

CDR1 and CDR2 from the germline V gene are SGHKS and YYEKEE (reference sequence). CDR3 length: 16 residues. Trimming stripped 0 bases from V and 5 bases from J, with 12 bases between. Authors' data handling: Estimates of nucleated cell counts were drawn from the amplification of reference gene primers. Profiling relied on immunoSEQ multiplex PCR, and the TCRdb table lists in-frame clones only, not all of them. V, J and clone size are those of that table, while D and trimming were read from the DNA. The sample consists of roughly 140,000 clones, about 88% of them appearing once. The sequencing input was peripheral blood. The sequence was collected from a human donor in a cohort sampled during active COVID-19. This chain connects TRBV5-5 to TRBJ1-6, with D possibly TRBD1 on 6 matching bases. The CDR3 is CASSLGRGGNNSPLHF. The CDR3 bases are TGTGCCAGCAGCTTGGGCAGGGGAGGGAATAATTCACCCCTCCACTTT.